This T cell receptor (beta chain) emerged from a study of PD-1 blockade in classical Hodgkin lymphoma. Time point denoted: newly diagnosed, previously untreated cHL patient sample. The authors purified CD4+ T cells from thawed PBMCs by magnetic negative selection. This clone has a handful of counts. The method was immunoSEQ multiplex PCR; TCRdb's version includes in-frame clones alone and lacks a portion of them. The sample has 20,000 to 25,000 clones; 90% are singletons. CDR3 size: 15 residues. CDR1 and CDR2 from the germline V gene are MNHNS and SASEGT. After removal of 2 bases from V and 5 bases from J, the junction contained 8 bases not matched to a gene.

The receptor was derived from a human donor with classical Hodgkin lymphoma. The V gene is TRBV6-1, the J gene TRBJ2-7, with 8 bases aligning to TRBD2. Sample: CD4+ T cells from blood. The DNA of the CDR3 is TGTGCCAGCAGTGAACGGGGACTAGTTTGGAACGAGCAGTACTTC. Amino acids: CASSERGLVWNEQYF.